This T cell receptor beta chain was identified during a study of control samples from healthy donors and cancer patients. Measured with immunoSEQ multiplex PCR; TCRdb has only the in-frame clones, and not every one. The sample records nearly 40,000 clones, 80% to 95% being singletons. Specimen: blood. This TCR came from a woman aged 50 to 60 in good health.

CDR3: CASSLGEGSWETQYF. Here the CDR3 DNA reads TGTGCCAGCAGCTTAGGCGAAGGTAGCTGGGAGACCCAGTACTTC. The chain uses TRBV7-8 and TRBJ2-5, with D unclear. Deletions cut 1 base from V and 5 bases from J, with 14 bases between. The CDR3 has 15 amino acids. The germline V gene encodes CDR1 SGHVS and CDR2 FQNEAQ.